The 30 T cell receptor beta chains below were found in one sample sequenced in a study of cytomegalovirus exposure and HLA in healthy donors. Profiled with immunoSEQ multiplex PCR; TCRdb holds only in-frame clones, not every one. Of about 110,000 clones listed, approximately 87% are singletons. Sequencing input: PBMCs. Every receptor here comes from a woman in her 30s in good health and CMV-seropositive.

The chain couples TRBV7-6 to TRBJ2-7; TRBD2 is a possible D gene (5 bases). The CDR3 runs to 14 residues. Germline V gene lookup returns CDR1 SGHVS and CDR2 FNYEAQ. V lost 0 bases and J 3 bases, leaving 9 bases between the germline ends. As DNA, the CDR3 is TGTGCCAGCAGCTTAGCGGGAGCTGGCTACGAGCAGTACTTC. Translated, it gives CASSLAGAGYEQYF.

This chain links TRBV5-1 with TRBJ2-7, with TRBD1 identical over 11 bases. Trimming at V came to 0 bases and at J to 5 bases, leaving 1 base not matched to a gene. The germline CDR1 and CDR2 sequences are SGHRS and YFSETQ. The CDR3 is 14 residues long. The CDR3 region is CASSLGTGGNEQYF. CDR3 bases: TGCGCCAGCAGCTTGGGGACAGGGGGCAACGAGCAGTACTTC.

This clone occurred a few times. The chain is built from TRBV5-6 and TRBJ1-5; TRBD1 agrees at 9 bases. The CDR3 has 16 residues. J was trimmed by 7 bases and V by 1 base; bases with no gene match: 9. The germline CDR1 and CDR2 sequences are SGHDT and YYEEEE. The CDR3 region has the DNA TGTGCCAGCAGCTTGCGGGGACAGGGTTTCCGGCAGCCCCAGCATTTT. This gives the protein CASSLRGQGFRQPQHF.

This chain connects TRBV7-3 to TRBJ2-1; 7 bases are a match to TRBD1. J lost 3 bases, V lost 5 bases, and 1 base had no gene match. The CDR3 runs to 13 residues. Germline CDR1 is SGHTA and CDR2 is FQGTGA. CDR3 region: CASSRQGYNEQFF. CDR3 sequence (DNA): TGTGCCAGCAGCCGACAGGGCTACAATGAGCAGTTCTTC. Based on the CDR3 plus reference TRBV7-3 and TRBJ2-1, the full variable domain is GAGVSQTPSNKVTEKGKYVELRCDPISGHTALYWYRQSLGQGPEFLIYFQGTGAADDSGLPNDRFFAVRPEGSVSTLKIQRTERGDSAVYLCASSRQGYNEQFFGPGTRLTVL.

The chain carries TRBV7-2 and TRBJ1-5; 10 positions match TRBD1. V was clipped by 4 bases and J by 0 bases; unmatched bases: 3. This CDR3 comprises 16 residues. CDR1 and CDR2 from the germline V gene are SGHTA and FQGNSA. CDR3 sequence reads: CASSWGQGFSNQPQHF. CDR3 DNA: TGTGCCAGCAGCTGGGGACAGGGGTTTAGCAATCAGCCCCAGCATTTT.

The rearrangement links TRBV6-1 to TRBJ2-7; the D is unclear. Trimming took off 6 bases at V and 0 bases at J, with 15 bases between the two ends. Germline CDR1 and CDR2: MNHNS and SASEGT. The CDR3 is 15 residues long. The CDR3 sequence: CASSIGVSGSYEQYF. The CDR3 nucleotides are TGTGCCAGCAGCATTGGTGTTTCCGGCTCCTACGAGCAGTACTTC.

This chain joins TRBV19 and TRBJ2-2; 8 bases line up with TRBD2. The J segment lost 1 base and the V segment lost 7 bases, leaving 14 bases of the junction unmatched. CDR1 is LNHDA and CDR2 is SQIVND in the germline V gene (reference sequence). This CDR3 spans 18 amino acids. The CDR3 region has the DNA TGTGCCAGTACCCCTCGCGGGGGGAAGTACCAGAACACCGGGGAGCTGTTTTTT. Translating it yields CASTPRGGKYQNTGELFF.

The V and J genes are TRBV5-6 and TRBJ1-1; no clear D. Trimming stripped 2 bases from V and 6 bases from J, with 17 bases between. The CDR3 contains 15 residues. CDR1 is SGHDT, CDR2 YYEEEE, per germline. CDR3 in amino acids: CASSFGTDVRAEAFF. The CDR3 DNA sequence: TGTGCCAGCAGCTTCGGAACTGACGTTCGGGCTGAAGCTTTCTTT.

This clone has just a few counts. V gene TRBV6-4 combines with J gene TRBJ2-1, with D unclear. V lost 0 bases to trimming and J lost 7 bases, with 7 bases between them. The CDR3 runs to 13 residues. Per the germline V gene, CDR1 is MRHNA and CDR2 is SNTAGT. CDR3 amino acids: CASSDSSQNEQFF. The DNA of the CDR3 is TGTGCCAGCAGTGACTCTTCCCAAAATGAGCAGTTCTTC.

This rearrangement joins TRBV29-1 to TRBJ2-7, with D uncertain. This CDR3 is built from 14 residues. Trimming removed 7 bases at V and 1 base at J, with 17 bases between. CDR1 SQVTM and CDR2 ANQGSEA come from the germline V gene. This CDR3 is CSALPRGDSYEQYF. In DNA, the CDR3 is TGCAGCGCCCTCCCCCGAGGAGATTCCTACGAGCAGTACTTC.

The genes are TRBV5-5 and TRBJ2-1; D may be TRBD1 (6 bases). The V end lost 5 bases, the J end lost 1 base, and 10 bases lay between the germline ends. CDR3 size: 14 residues. From germline, CDR1 is SGHKS and CDR2 YYEKEE (reference sequence). CDR3 in DNA: TGTGCCAGCAGAGACAGGAAATCCTACAATGAGCAGTTCTTC. Its translation is CASRDRKSYNEQFF.

The chain joins TRBV13 to TRBJ2-7, with 9 positions matching TRBD2. The J segment lost 3 bases and the V segment lost 5 bases, leaving 17 bases of the junction unmatched. Germline CDR1 is PRHDT and CDR2 is FYEKMQ (reference sequence). This CDR3 comprises 18 residues. CDR3 DNA sequence: TGTGCCAGCAGCACCCCCGATGGCCGCCTAGCGGGAAACTACGAGCAGTACTTC. It encodes CASSTPDGRLAGNYEQYF.

The chain couples TRBV2 to TRBJ1-3, with TRBD1 identical over 9 bases. This CDR3 is built from 14 residues. The V gene end was trimmed by 4 bases and the J gene end by 3 bases; junction bases not matched to a gene: 1. Germline V gene lookup returns CDR1 SNHLY and CDR2 FYNNEI. CDR3 loop: CASSGDRVGNTIYF. The CDR3 nucleotides read TGTGCCAGCAGTGGGGACAGGGTTGGAAACACCATATATTTT.

This sequence joins TRBV10-3 and TRBJ2-2, with D tentatively TRBD2 (6 bases). This CDR3 comprises 14 residues. Germline values: CDR1 ENHRY, CDR2 SYGVKD. V lost 8 bases, J lost 3 bases, and 13 bases lay in between. The CDR3 reads CAIGSQRDTGELFF. The CDR3 DNA reads TGTGCCATCGGCTCCCAGCGGGACACCGGGGAGCTGTTTTTT.

A single count supports this clone. The chain has TRBV27 and TRBJ2-3; TRBD2 agrees at 8 bases. Germline CDR1 is MNHEY and CDR2 is SMNVEV (reference sequence). CDR3 size: 16 residues. Trimming at V came to 0 bases and at J to 5 bases, leaving 7 bases not matched to a gene. CDR3 in amino acids: CASSLSGLVVRDTQYF. Written as DNA, the CDR3 is TGTGCCAGCAGTTTATCGGGACTAGTGGTTCGAGATACGCAGTATTTT.

The genes are TRBV5-4 and TRBJ2-1; TRBD1 matches at 10 bases. The CDR3 is made up of 15 amino acids. CDR1 and CDR2 (germline): SGHNT, YYREEE (reference sequence). The junction had 4 bases not matched to a gene; V was cut back by 4 bases and J by 3 bases. The CDR3 here is CASSRGQGVYNEQFF. CDR3 in DNA: TGTGCCAGCAGCAGAGGACAGGGGGTCTACAATGAGCAGTTCTTC.

CDR3 sequence reads: CASSQEWTSGYNEQFF. The CDR3 DNA sequence: TGCGCCAGCAGCCAAGAATGGACTAGCGGATACAATGAGCAGTTCTTC. The chain recombines TRBV4-3 with TRBJ2-1; TRBD2 matches 10 bases. J was trimmed by 4 bases and V by 0 bases; bases with no gene match: 3. CDR1 is LGHNA and CDR2 is YSLEER in the germline V gene. The CDR3 spans 16 residues.

This clone occurred once. The J gene is TRBJ2-7, the V gene TRBV7-2, with 13 positions matching TRBD2. V was pared by 4 bases and J by 1 base, with 10 bases of the junction left unmatched. CDR3 length: 18 amino acids. Germline CDR1 SGHTA, CDR2 FQGNSA. The CDR3 here is CASSSPTSGGVRSYEQYF. The CDR3 DNA reads as TGTGCCAGCAGCTCGCCTACTAGCGGGGGGGTAAGGTCCTACGAGCAGTACTTC. Based on the CDR3 plus reference TRBV7-2 and TRBJ2-7, the full variable domain is GAGVSQSPSNKVTEKGKDVELRCDPISGHTALYWYRQSLGQGLEFLIYFQGNSAPDKSGLPSDRFSAERTGGSVSTLTIQRTQQEDSAVYLCASSSPTSGGVRSYEQYFGPGTRLTVT.

The rearrangement joins TRBV2 to TRBJ2-1, with D maybe TRBD1 (5 bases). Germline V gene sequence: CDR1 SNHLY, CDR2 FYNNEI. This CDR3 has 14 amino acids. Trimming cost V 6 bases and J 9 bases, with 18 bases left between them. The CDR3 DNA is TGTGCCAGCAGCACTCGGATGGGCCAGGGTGAGCAGTTCTTC. Translation gives CASSTRMGQGEQFF.

This rearrangement joins TRBV7-2 to TRBJ2-5, with TRBD1 matching over 11 bases. CDR1 and CDR2 from the germline V gene are SGHTA and FQGNSA. The CDR3 totals 16 residues. With V trimmed by 0 bases and J by 5 bases, 5 bases remained unmatched. CDR3 nucleotide sequence: TGTGCCAGCAGCTTAGCGGGGACAGGGGGTATGGAGACCCAGTACTTC. It yields the protein CASSLAGTGGMETQYF.

The chain recombines TRBV11-2 with TRBJ2-7; 10 bases are shared with TRBD1. CDR3 size: 14 residues. V shed 5 bases and J 7 bases; nucleotides not matched to a gene: 8. Germline CDR1 is SGHAT and CDR2 is FQNNGV. The CDR3 DNA follows: TGTGCCAGCAGCATGGGACAGGGGATCTGGGAGCAGTACTTC. Translating it yields CASSMGQGIWEQYF.

This chain links TRBV6-6 with TRBJ2-5; 8 bases fit TRBD2. The CDR3 has 15 residues. Germline V gene data show CDR1 as MNHNY and CDR2 as SVGAGI (reference sequence). J lost 1 base, V lost 2 bases, and 3 bases had no gene match. The DNA for the CDR3 is TGTGCCAGCAGTTACGGACTAGCCCTCCAAGAGACCCAGTACTTC. Protein: CASSYGLALQETQYF.

The rearrangement uses TRBV28 and TRBJ2-1; TRBD2 agrees at 10 bases. Germline CDR1 MDHEN, CDR2 SYDVKM. The V segment lost 2 bases and the J segment 2 bases; nucleotides outside the gene matches: 3. This CDR3 comprises 16 residues. The CDR3 loop is CASSLSGRATYNEQFF. The DNA for the CDR3 is TGTGCCAGCAGTTTAAGCGGGAGGGCCACCTACAATGAGCAGTTCTTC.

On this clone: The sample holds other DNA sequences that translate to the same CDR3. The CDR3 DNA reads as TGTGCCAGCAGCCCCGGGACAGGGAGGTACGAGCAGTACTTC. This translates into CASSPGTGRYEQYF. The rearrangement uses TRBV6-5 and TRBJ2-7, with TRBD1 matching over 9 bases. The CDR3 extends over 14 amino acids. Germline V gene lookup returns CDR1 MNHEY and CDR2 SVGAGI. Unmatched junction bases numbered 7, after V lost 6 bases and J lost 4 bases.

The chain carries TRBV2 and TRBJ2-1, with D maybe TRBD2 (5 bases). The CDR3 is 16 residues long. Between the trimmed V and J ends, which lost 5 bases and 2 bases, there was a span of 16 bases. Germline assignment: CDR1 SNHLY and CDR2 FYNNEI. The CDR3 protein is CASSSGGRRTYNEQFF. The CDR3 region has the DNA TGTGCCAGCAGTTCGGGCGGGCGGAGGACCTACAATGAGCAGTTCTTC.

A few counts support this clone. The rearrangement joins TRBV7-8 to TRBJ1-6; 8 bases are shared with TRBD1. Germline trimming cut 6 bases from V and 9 bases from J; bases unmatched to any gene: 10. Per the germline V gene, CDR1 is SGHVS and CDR2 is FQNEAQ. This CDR3 has 15 amino acids. The DNA for the CDR3 is TGTGCCAGCAGACTCTCGACAGGGGCCGGTTCACCCCTCCACTTT. Protein sequence: CASRLSTGAGSPLHF.

This rearrangement joins TRBV19 to TRBJ1-5; 7 bases line up with TRBD1. The CDR3 has 13 amino acids. CDR1 LNHDA and CDR2 SQIVND come from the germline V gene (reference sequence). V trimming: 5 bases; J trimming: 3 bases; junction bases outside the gene matches: 1. The CDR3 sequence is CASSGTVNQPQHF. For the CDR3, the DNA is TGTGCCAGTAGTGGGACAGTCAATCAGCCCCAGCATTTT. The full variable domain, its missing parts supplied by reference TRBV19 and TRBJ1-5, is DGGITQSPKYLFRKEGQNVTLSCEQNLNHDAMYWYRQDPGQGLRLIYYSQIVNDFQKGDIAEGYSVSREKKESFPLTVTSAQKNPTAFYLCASSGTVNQPQHFGDGTRLSIL.

This sequence joins TRBV30 and TRBJ2-1; TRBD1 is a possible D gene (6 bases). V dropped 4 bases and J dropped 5 bases, with 6 bases sitting between them. This CDR3 region has 11 residues. The germline gives CDR1 GTSNPN, CDR2 SVGIG (reference sequence). The CDR3 nucleotides are TGTGCCTGGAAGGGGGACAATGAGCAGTTCTTC. The encoded protein is CAWKGDNEQFF.

The rearrangement links TRBV2 to TRBJ1-6, with D perhaps matching TRBD1 (6 bases). The CDR3 has 15 residues. CDR1 is SNHLY, CDR2 FYNNEI, per germline. The germline V and J ends were trimmed by 8 bases and 7 bases, with 18 bases remaining between them. In DNA, the CDR3 is TGTGCCAGCTCCCCTCAAGGACAGACAAATTCACCCCTCCACTTT. Protein: CASSPQGQTNSPLHF.

The chain recombines TRBV5-1 with TRBJ2-3, with 10 bases identical to TRBD2. This CDR3 has 16 residues. After removal of 0 bases from V and 1 base from J, the junction contained 2 bases not matched to a gene. The germline V gene encodes CDR1 SGHRS and CDR2 YFSETQ. Here the CDR3 reads CASSLAGTSGTDTQYF. CDR3 coding DNA: TGCGCCAGCAGCTTGGCCGGGACTAGCGGCACAGATACGCAGTATTTT.